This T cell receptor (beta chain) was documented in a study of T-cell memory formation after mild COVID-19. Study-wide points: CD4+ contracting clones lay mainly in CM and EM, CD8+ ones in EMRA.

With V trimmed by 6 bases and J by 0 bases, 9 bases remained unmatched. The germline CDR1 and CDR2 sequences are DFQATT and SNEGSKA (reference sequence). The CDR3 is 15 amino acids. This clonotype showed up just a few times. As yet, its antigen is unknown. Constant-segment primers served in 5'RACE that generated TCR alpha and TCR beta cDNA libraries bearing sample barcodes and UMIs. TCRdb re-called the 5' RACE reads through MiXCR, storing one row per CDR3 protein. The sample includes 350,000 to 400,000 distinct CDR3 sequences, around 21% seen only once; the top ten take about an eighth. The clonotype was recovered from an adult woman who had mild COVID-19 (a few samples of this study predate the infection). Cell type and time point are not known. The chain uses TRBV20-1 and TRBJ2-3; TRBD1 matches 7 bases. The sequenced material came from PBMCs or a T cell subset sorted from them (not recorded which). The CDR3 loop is CSATRTGRSTDTQYF. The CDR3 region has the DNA TGCAGTGCCACCCGGACAGGACGGAGCACAGATACGCAGTATTTT.